The 32 T cell receptor beta chains below come from one sample, sequenced in a study of cytomegalovirus exposure and HLA in healthy donors. The repertoire was sequenced with immunoSEQ multiplex PCR; TCRdb's copy has only in-frame clones and lacks some. Here the sample spans about 200,000 clones, roughly 82% being singletons. Sequencing used PBMCs. These receptors all come from a woman aged 18-29 years in good health and CMV-seronegative.

This rearrangement joins TRBV7-9 to TRBJ1-5, with 8 bases lining up with TRBD1. Germline CDR1 and CDR2: SEHNR and FQNEAQ (reference sequence). The CDR3 is 15 residues long. With 1 base clipped from V and 4 bases from J, the junction kept 3 bases outside the gene matches. The CDR3 region has the DNA TGTGCCAGCAGCTTAGGGACAGGGAATAATCAGCCCCAGCATTTT. It codes for CASSLGTGNNQPQHF.

V and J are TRBV19 and TRBJ2-1, with 7 nucleotides matching TRBD1. The germline V gene has CDR1 LNHDA and CDR2 SQIVND (reference sequence). The junction had 5 bases not matched to a gene; V was cut back by 3 bases and J by 0 bases. This CDR3 contains 16 residues. CDR3 sequence (DNA): TGTGCCAGTAGTATCCGGACAGGCAACTCCTACAATGAGCAGTTCTTC. Its translation is CASSIRTGNSYNEQFF. Filled out from reference TRBV19 and TRBJ2-1, the complete variable domain reads DGGITQSPKYLFRKEGQNVTLSCEQNLNHDAMYWYRQDPGQGLRLIYYSQIVNDFQKGDIAEGYSVSREKKESFPLTVTSAQKNPTAFYLCASSIRTGNSYNEQFFGPGTRLTVL.

This clone was detected once. The V gene is TRBV25-1, the J gene TRBJ2-7; TRBD1 aligns across 7 bases. Germline V CDR1 and CDR2: MGHDK, SYGVNS. This CDR3 contains 16 residues. J was trimmed by 3 bases and V by 4 bases; bases with no gene match: 12. CDR3 in amino acids: CASSAFGTDVNYEQYF. CDR3 sequence (DNA): TGTGCCAGCAGTGCCTTCGGGACAGATGTAAACTACGAGCAGTACTTC.

The chain recombines TRBV15 with TRBJ2-2; tentatively, D is TRBD2 (6 bases). The CDR3 is 14 amino acids. Germline-derived CDR1 and CDR2 are LNHNV and YYDKDF (reference sequence). V shed 4 bases and J shed 4 bases, with 10 bases lying between them. The CDR3: CATSIWGVTGELFF. The CDR3 DNA follows: TGTGCCACCAGCATATGGGGGGTCACCGGGGAGCTGTTTTTT.

V is TRBV4-1 and J is TRBJ1-2, with D unclear. V lost 4 bases to trimming and J lost 8 bases, with 14 bases between them. The germline gives CDR1 MGHRA, CDR2 YSYEKL. This CDR3 has 13 residues. The DNA of the CDR3 is TGCGCCAGCAGCCCGGAGGGCTTCGTCGGCTACACCTTC. This gives the protein CASSPEGFVGYTF.

CDR3 residues: CASSAPITYGYTF. The CDR3 DNA is TGTGCCAGCAGCGCACCCATCACATATGGCTACACCTTC. The chain joins TRBV11-2 to TRBJ1-2; D is undetermined. Germline CDR1 reads SGHAT; CDR2 reads FQNNGV. CDR3 length equals 13 residues. The V gene lost 5 bases and the J gene lost 5 bases, with 12 bases spanning the gap.

This chain connects TRBV10-3 to TRBJ2-7; 8 positions match TRBD1. Looked up from germline, CDR1 is ENHRY and CDR2 is SYGVKD. The CDR3 is 15 amino acids. Losses at the gene ends were 0 bases for V and 6 bases for J; bases not matched to a gene: 7. CDR3 sequence: CAISESGVTGGEQYF. CDR3 sequence (DNA): TGTGCCATCAGTGAGTCGGGAGTTACAGGGGGCGAGCAGTACTTC.

This clone was seen only once. The chain links TRBV18 to TRBJ2-7; no clear D gene. V was pared by 1 base and J by 7 bases, with 5 bases between. The V gene's germline CDR1 is KGHSH and CDR2 LQKENI. This CDR3 spans 11 amino acids. CDR3 amino acids: CASSPLEEQYF. The CDR3 DNA follows: TGTGCCAGCTCACCACTTGAGGAGCAGTACTTC.

The chain has TRBV5-1 and TRBJ2-5; D is ambiguous. This CDR3 has 11 amino acids. Trimming stripped 4 bases from V and 2 bases from J, with 3 bases between. Per the germline V gene, CDR1 is SGHRS and CDR2 is YFSETQ. The CDR3 spells CASSLQETQYF. The CDR3 DNA follows: TGCGCCAGCAGCCTGCAAGAGACCCAGTACTTC.

This chain uses TRBV5-1 with TRBJ2-1; 13 bases agree with TRBD2. The germline CDR1 and CDR2 sequences are SGHRS and YFSETQ. V lost 3 bases, J lost 5 bases, and 8 bases stayed unmatched. The CDR3 has 17 residues. The CDR3: CASSSTGTSGIHNEQFF. CDR3 nucleotides: TGCGCCAGCAGCTCAACCGGGACTAGCGGGATCCACAATGAGCAGTTCTTC.

In its sample, this clone was seen a few times. The same CDR3 arises from other DNA sequences in this sample as well. The V and J genes are TRBV6-1 and TRBJ1-3; maybe TRBD1 (6 bases). Germline CDR1 and CDR2: MNHNS and SASEGT. This CDR3 is 15 amino acids long. V was cut by 1 base and J by 0 bases, with 7 bases left in between. In nucleotides, the CDR3 is TGTGCCAGCAGTGAAGTAGGGGGCTCTGGAAACACCATATATTTT. Encoded protein: CASSEVGGSGNTIYF.

V usage is TRBV7-8 and J usage is TRBJ1-1, with TRBD1 identical over 7 bases. Per the germline V gene, CDR1 is SGHVS and CDR2 is FQNEAQ. The CDR3 covers 15 residues. V lost 2 bases to trimming and J lost 6 bases; unmatched junction nucleotides: 9. The chain's CDR3 is CASSLSRGTAAEAFF. CDR3 in DNA: TGTGCCAGCAGCTTAAGTCGCGGGACAGCGGCTGAAGCTTTCTTT.

In its sample, this clone was seen a few times. V is TRBV18 and J is TRBJ1-3; no firm D call. CDR1 and CDR2 from the germline V gene are KGHSH and LQKENI. This CDR3 comprises 16 residues. V was cut by 0 bases and J by 4 bases, with 13 bases left in between. DNA of the CDR3: TGTGCCAGCTCACCACCGAACCCTGCTCAGGGAAACACCATATATTTT. This translates into CASSPPNPAQGNTIYF.

The table lists this clone with a count of one. This chain connects TRBV5-1 to TRBJ1-1, with a possible D match to TRBD1 (6 bases). V lost 3 bases and J 1 base, leaving 10 bases between the germline ends. Germline CDR1 SGHRS, CDR2 YFSETQ. This CDR3 is 14 amino acids long. CDR3 DNA sequence: TGCGCCAGCAGCTCGGGACACTCGAACACTGAAGCTTTCTTT. Translated: CASSSGHSNTEAFF.

The chain employs TRBV15 and TRBJ2-3; tentatively, D is TRBD2 (5 bases). Trimming cost V 5 bases and J 14 bases, with 20 bases left between them. Germline V lookup: CDR1 LNHNV, CDR2 YYDKDF (reference sequence). The CDR3 loop spans 13 amino acids. CDR3 sequence reads: CATSRSTDSSSYF. In nucleotides, the CDR3 is TGTGCCACCAGCCGAAGCACGGACTCCAGCTCGTATTTT.

The CDR3 DNA follows: TGTGCCAGTAGCCCTGGGGGCGGAGTGGGCGGCTACACCTTC. Amino acids: CASSPGGGVGGYTF. The chain has TRBV19 and TRBJ1-2, with a possible D match to TRBD1 (6 bases). Trimming removed 6 bases at V and 8 bases at J, with 19 bases between. The CDR3 totals 14 residues. Germline loops: CDR1 LNHDA, CDR2 SQIVND (reference sequence).

The chain employs TRBV30 and TRBJ1-2; tentatively, D is TRBD1 (6 bases). Germline CDR1 is GTSNPN and CDR2 is SVGIG (reference sequence). Trimming shortened V by 0 bases and J by 4 bases, and 9 bases separated the two germline ends. The CDR3 is 13 amino acids. Here the CDR3 reads CAWSVQGAYGYTF. The CDR3 nucleotides read TGTGCCTGGAGTGTACAGGGCGCCTATGGCTACACCTTC.

This chain joins TRBV11-1 and TRBJ1-2; 8 bases are a match to TRBD1. V shed 7 bases and J 8 bases; nucleotides not matched to a gene: 9. Germline V CDR1 and CDR2: SGHAT, FQDESV (reference sequence). CDR3 length equals 13 residues. CDR3 DNA: TGTGCCAGCACCGGGACAGGAACCGGAGGCTACACCTTC. As protein: CASTGTGTGGYTF.

This clone was seen once. The gene calls are TRBV7-9 and TRBJ2-5; no clear D gene. The CDR3 has 13 residues. Germline assignment: CDR1 SEHNR and CDR2 FQNEAQ (reference sequence). Trimming removed 3 bases from V and 0 bases from J, with 5 bases in between. CDR3 bases: TGTGCCAGCAGCTTCCAGTACCAAGAGACCCAGTACTTC. It encodes CASSFQYQETQYF.

The J gene is TRBJ2-5, the V gene TRBV9, with 10 positions matching TRBD2. J gave up 1 base and V 1 base, and 1 base lay outside the gene matches. The CDR3 has 15 amino acids. Germline CDR1 and CDR2: SGDLS and YYNGEE. CDR3 bases: TGTGCCAGCAGCGTACTAGCGGGGGCCCAAGAGACCCAGTACTTC. Translation gives CASSVLAGAQETQYF.

A few counts support this clone. The chain joins TRBV27 to TRBJ1-5; 7 bases are shared with TRBD1. The CDR3 is 14 amino acids. Trimming cost V 6 bases and J 0 bases; bases outside gene matches: 2. Germline CDR1 reads MNHEY; CDR2 reads SMNVEV (reference sequence). The CDR3 DNA follows: TGTGCCAGCAGACGGGACAGTAGCAATCAGCCCCAGCATTTT. This codes for CASRRDSSNQPQHF.

The CDR3 spells CASSLDFYTEAFF. CDR3 nucleotide sequence: TGCGCCAGCAGCTTAGACTTCTACACTGAAGCTTTCTTT. The rearrangement uses TRBV5-1 and TRBJ1-1, with D hard to call. The CDR3 has 13 amino acids. The germline V gene has CDR1 SGHRS and CDR2 YFSETQ. V lost 2 bases, J lost 3 bases, and 8 bases lay in between.

The J gene is TRBJ1-3, the V gene TRBV7-6; a weak D match, TRBD1 (6 bases). Germline CDR1 reads SGHVS; CDR2 reads FNYEAQ. V lost 8 bases to trimming and J lost 0 bases, with 11 bases between them. This CDR3 has 14 residues. CDR3 DNA sequence: TGTGCCAGCGGGGGGGCGAGCTCTGGAAACACCATATATTTT. Protein: CASGGASSGNTIYF.

The chain employs TRBV2 and TRBJ2-2; D perhaps matches TRBD1 (6 bases). Germline CDR1 is SNHLY and CDR2 is FYNNEI. V lost 7 bases and J 5 bases, leaving 20 bases between the germline ends. This CDR3 has 16 residues. The DNA for the CDR3 is TGTGCCAGCACCCCCGGGAACAGGGTGCTGACCGGGGAGCTGTTTTTT. This codes for CASTPGNRVLTGELFF.

The chain carries TRBV18 and TRBJ2-3; 7 bases align to TRBD1. The CDR3 sequence is 15 residues long. V dropped 5 bases and J dropped 2; count of bases not matched to a gene: 7. Looked up from germline, CDR1 is KGHSH and CDR2 is LQKENI. CDR3 protein: CASSRDSLYTDTQYF. The CDR3 region has the DNA TGTGCCAGCTCAAGGGACAGTCTATACACAGATACGCAGTATTTT.

The J gene is TRBJ2-7, the V gene TRBV7-2; 8 positions match TRBD2. CDR1 SGHTA and CDR2 FQGNSA come from the germline V gene. This CDR3 is 16 amino acids long. V lost 5 bases and J lost 0; bases outside the gene matches: 9. CDR3 in DNA: TGTGCCAGCAGCGCCCTCACTAGCGGAAGCTCCTACGAGCAGTACTTC. Encoded protein: CASSALTSGSSYEQYF. The full variable domain, its missing parts supplied by reference TRBV7-2 and TRBJ2-7, is GAGVSQSPSNKVTEKGKDVELRCDPISGHTALYWYRQSLGQGLEFLIYFQGNSAPDKSGLPSDRFSAERTGGSVSTLTIQRTQQEDSAVYLCASSALTSGSSYEQYFGPGTRLTVT.

The V and J genes are TRBV4-1 and TRBJ2-5, with 9 bases fitting TRBD1. This CDR3 contains 15 residues. V gave up 2 bases and J gave up 5 bases; unmatched junction bases: 6. CDR1 and CDR2 from the germline V gene are MGHRA and YSYEKL. Here the CDR3 reads CASSQTGTGRETQYF. As DNA, the CDR3 is TGCGCCAGCAGCCAAACGGGGACAGGGAGGGAGACCCAGTACTTC.

J is TRBJ1-1 and V is TRBV7-3; 7 bases match TRBD1. The CDR3 covers 14 residues. The trim removed 3 bases at V and 1 base at J, leaving 2 bases unmatched. Germline loops: CDR1 SGHTA, CDR2 FQGTGA. DNA of the CDR3: TGTGCCAGCAGCTTTCAGGGGGGGAACACTGAAGCTTTCTTT. It codes for CASSFQGGNTEAFF.

Only a few counts were recorded for this clone. V is TRBV9 and J is TRBJ2-7, with D perhaps TRBD1 (5 bases). This CDR3 comprises 8 residues. Germline V lookup: CDR1 SGDLS, CDR2 YYNGEE. The CDR3 DNA is TGTGCTAGGGGCGAGCAGTACTTC. It codes for CARGEQYF. The full variable domain, completed using reference TRBV9 and TRBJ2-7, is DSGVTQTPKHLITATGQRVTLRCSPRSGDLSVYWYQQSLDQGLQFLIQYYNGEERAKGNILERFSAQQFPDLHSELNLSSLELGDSALYFCARGEQYFGPGTRLTVT.

This chain connects TRBV13 to TRBJ1-1, with a tentative D call TRBD1 (5 bases). CDR3 length equals 18 residues. CDR1 is PRHDT, CDR2 FYEKMQ, per germline (reference sequence). V lost 6 bases, J lost 4 bases, and 27 bases lay in between. CDR3 nucleotides: TGTGCCAGCAGTTCGATTACGGTTGAGTCTCCGGGGGGCACTGAAGCTTTCTTT. It codes for CASSSITVESPGGTEAFF. The full variable domain, completed using reference TRBV13 and TRBJ1-1, is AAGVIQSPRHLIKEKRETATLKCYPIPRHDTVYWYQQGPGQDPQFLISFYEKMQSDKGSIPDRFSAQQFSDYHSELNMSSLELGDSALYFCASSSITVESPGGTEAFFGQGTRLTVV.

The chain carries TRBV7-6 and TRBJ1-1; D is unresolved. This CDR3 region has 14 residues. CDR1 is SGHVS, CDR2 FNYEAQ, per germline. V was pared by 4 bases and J by 8 bases, with 17 bases between. The CDR3 DNA reads TGTGCCAGCAGCTCGTCGGCGGGTCCAGTGGAAGCTTTCTTT. Translated: CASSSSAGPVEAFF. Full variable domain (outside the CDR3, taken from reference TRBV7-6 and TRBJ1-1): GAGVSQSPRYKVTKRGQDVALRCDPISGHVSLYWYRQALGQGPEFLTYFNYEAQQDKSGLPNDRFSAERPEGSISTLTIQRTEQRDSAMYRCASSSSAGPVEAFFGQGTRLTVV.

V gene TRBV30 combines with J gene TRBJ2-7; D remains ambiguous. The V gene's germline CDR1 is GTSNPN and CDR2 SVGIG (reference sequence). V lost 3 bases and J 1 base, leaving 13 bases between the germline ends. This CDR3 comprises 14 residues. The CDR3 is CAWSGFERSYEQYF. The DNA of the CDR3 is TGTGCCTGGAGCGGCTTCGAGCGATCCTACGAGCAGTACTTC.